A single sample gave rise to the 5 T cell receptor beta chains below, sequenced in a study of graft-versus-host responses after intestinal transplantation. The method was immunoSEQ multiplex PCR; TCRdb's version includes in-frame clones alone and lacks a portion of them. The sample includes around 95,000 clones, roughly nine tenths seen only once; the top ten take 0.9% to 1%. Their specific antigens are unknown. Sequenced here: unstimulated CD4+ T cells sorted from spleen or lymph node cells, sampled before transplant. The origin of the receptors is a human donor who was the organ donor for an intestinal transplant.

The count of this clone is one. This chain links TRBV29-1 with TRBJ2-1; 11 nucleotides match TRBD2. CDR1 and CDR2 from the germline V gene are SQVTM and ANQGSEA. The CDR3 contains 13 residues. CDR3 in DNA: TGCGCTAGCGGGGGGTCAGCCTACAATGAGCAGTTCTTC. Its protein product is CASGGSAYNEQFF.

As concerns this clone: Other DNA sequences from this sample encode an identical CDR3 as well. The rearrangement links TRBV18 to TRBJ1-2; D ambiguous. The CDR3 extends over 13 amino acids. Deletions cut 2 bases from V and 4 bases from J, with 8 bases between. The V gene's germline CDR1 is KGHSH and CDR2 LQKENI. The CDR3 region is CASSPGYSYGYTF. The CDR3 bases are TGTGCCAGCTCACCAGGGTATAGCTATGGCTACACCTTC.

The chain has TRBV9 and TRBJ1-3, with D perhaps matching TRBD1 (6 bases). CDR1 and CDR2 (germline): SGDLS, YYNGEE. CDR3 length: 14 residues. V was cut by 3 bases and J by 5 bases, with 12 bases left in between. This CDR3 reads CASSEDSVRNTIYF. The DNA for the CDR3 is TGTGCCAGCAGCGAGGACAGCGTAAGAAACACCATATATTTT.

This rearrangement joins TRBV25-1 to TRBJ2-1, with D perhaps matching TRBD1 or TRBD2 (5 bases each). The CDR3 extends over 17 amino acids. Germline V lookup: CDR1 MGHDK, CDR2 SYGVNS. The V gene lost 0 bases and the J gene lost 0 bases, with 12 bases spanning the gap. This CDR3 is CASSEYIWGSSYNEQFF. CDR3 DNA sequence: TGTGCCAGCAGTGAATATATTTGGGGGAGCTCCTACAATGAGCAGTTCTTC. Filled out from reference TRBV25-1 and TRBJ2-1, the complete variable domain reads EADIYQTPRYLVIGTGKKITLECSQTMGHDKMYWYQQDPGMELHLIHYSYGVNSTEKGDLSSESTVSRIRTEHFPLTLESARPSHTSQYLCASSEYIWGSSYNEQFFGPGTRLTVL.

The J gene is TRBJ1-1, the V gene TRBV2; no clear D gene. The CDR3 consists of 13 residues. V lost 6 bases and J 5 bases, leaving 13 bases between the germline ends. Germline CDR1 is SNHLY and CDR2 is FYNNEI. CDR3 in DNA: TGTGCCAGCAGAGGACGGGTCGGGACTGAAGCTTTCTTT. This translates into CASRGRVGTEAFF.